The source of this TCR beta chain is a study of T cell changes during pregnancy in multiple sclerosis. Germline V lookup: CDR1 SGHVS, CDR2 FNYEAQ. Trimming pared 5 bases from V and 1 base from J, leaving 20 bases between. The CDR3 loop spans 17 amino acids. The assay was immunoSEQ multiplex PCR, and TCRdb's table has in-frame clones only and misses some. The sample gives 57,000 or so clones, under 95% of which show up once; 3% to 4% is in the top ten. The material was peripheral blood, obtained after pregnancy. The rearrangement joins TRBV7-6 to TRBJ1-2, with a possible D match to TRBD1 (6 bases). This sequence was found in a female donor in good health, enrolled as a control in a pregnancy study. This CDR3 is CASSLLPGQEINYGYTF. CDR3 nucleotide sequence: TGTGCCAGCAGCCTACTTCCGGGACAAGAGATTAACTATGGCTACACCTTC. The full variable domain, its missing parts supplied by reference TRBV7-6 and TRBJ1-2, is GAGVSQSPRYKVTKRGQDVALRCDPISGHVSLYWYRQALGQGPEFLTYFNYEAQQDKSGLPNDRFSAERPEGSISTLTIQRTEQRDSAMYRCASSLLPGQEINYGYTFGSGTRLTVV.